Below are 13 T cell receptor beta chains sequenced from a single sample in a study of vaccination effects on CD4 cells after COVID-19. Their recognized antigens are unknown. Expansion of antigen-specific CD4+ T cells with viral peptide pools was carried out by the ViraFEST assay before sequencing. Investigators separated out CD4+ T cells once around 9 days of culture had passed. Participants were vaccinated with two doses of either the BNT162b2 or mRNA-1273 vaccine. TCRdb keeps only in-frame clones here, not all; method: immunoSEQ multiplex PCR. The sample carries approximately 30,000 clones, about 83% recorded once. The specimen comprised CD4+ T cells from PBMCs cultured with HCoV-NL63 spike peptides, sampled after COVID-19 vaccination. Every receptor here comes from a human donor who received a COVID-19 vaccine. Some clones in this sample may be carry-over from other donors' samples.

This clone was observed a single time. This sequence joins TRBV30 and TRBJ1-1; D gene unclear. This CDR3 has 11 amino acids. Trimming cost V 2 bases and J 6 bases, with 7 bases left between them. CDR1 GTSNPN and CDR2 SVGIG come from the germline V gene (reference sequence). CDR3 loop: CAWSLSAEAFF. The CDR3 DNA is TGTGCCTGGAGTTTGTCTGCTGAAGCTTTCTTT.

V is TRBV2 and J is TRBJ2-5; 10 bases line up with TRBD1. V dropped 5 bases and J dropped 2; count of bases not matched to a gene: 2. This CDR3 is 14 amino acids long. The germline gives CDR1 SNHLY, CDR2 FYNNEI. The CDR3 DNA reads as TGTGCCAGCAGTTGGGACAGGGGACAAGAGACCCAGTACTTC. This codes for CASSWDRGQETQYF.

This sequence joins TRBV2 and TRBJ2-3, with TRBD2 matching over 8 bases. Per the germline V gene, CDR1 is SNHLY and CDR2 is FYNNEI. The V and J ends lost 5 bases and 1 base, in that order; junction bases with no gene match: 2. CDR3 length equals 14 residues. DNA for the CDR3: TGTGCCAGCAGTAACGGGGGGGGCACAGATACGCAGTATTTT. Its translation is CASSNGGGTDTQYF.

The chain joins TRBV27 to TRBJ1-1, with D possibly matching TRBD1 (5 bases). The CDR3 runs to 14 residues. Germline V gene data show CDR1 as MNHEY and CDR2 as SMNVEV (reference sequence). The V end was cut by 4 bases, the J end by 4 bases, with 13 bases between. The CDR3 is CASSSYRSSTEAFF. The CDR3 DNA reads as TGTGCCAGCAGTTCTTACAGGAGCTCCACTGAAGCTTTCTTT.

This clone occurred a few times. The chain combines TRBV18 with TRBJ2-2; the D is unclear. The germline V gene has CDR1 KGHSH and CDR2 LQKENI. Deletions cut 1 base from V and 7 bases from J, with 7 bases between. The CDR3 has 13 residues. The DNA for the CDR3 is TGTGCCAGCTCACCACTGGATGGCGGGGAGCTGTTTTTT. It encodes CASSPLDGGELFF.

The V call is TRBV25-1, the J call TRBJ1-1; D perhaps matches TRBD1 (5 bases). Germline V gene sequence: CDR1 MGHDK, CDR2 SYGVNS. The CDR3 spans 15 residues. V lost 4 bases and J 6 bases, leaving 18 bases between the germline ends. The CDR3 region has the DNA TGTGCCAGCAGTGGATCAGGGAAAGTCTTAGCTGAAGCTTTCTTT. It yields the protein CASSGSGKVLAEAFF.

This clone was detected only a few times. This rearrangement joins TRBV6-6 to TRBJ1-5; 7 bases align to TRBD1. The CDR3 has 13 amino acids. The V segment lost 9 bases and the J segment 6 bases; nucleotides outside the gene matches: 8. Germline V gives CDR1 MNHNY, CDR2 SVGAGI (reference sequence). The CDR3 loop reads CASHRGEGQPQHF. In DNA form, the CDR3 reads TGTGCCAGTCACAGGGGTGAGGGTCAGCCCCAGCATTTT.

The chain couples TRBV5-4 to TRBJ1-3; D not certain. The CDR3 consists of 16 residues. V gave up 4 bases and J gave up 0 bases, with 14 bases separating them. The germline CDR1 and CDR2 sequences are SGHNT and YYREEE (reference sequence). CDR3 amino acids: CASSLMTGRSGNTIYF. The CDR3 nucleotides are TGTGCCAGCAGCCTCATGACGGGCCGCTCTGGAAACACCATATATTTT.

The V call is TRBV5-8, the J call TRBJ2-3; TRBD1 agrees at 11 bases. Germline V gene data show CDR1 as SGHTS and CDR2 as YDEGEE. This CDR3 has 17 amino acids. V was clipped by 7 bases and J by 3 bases; unmatched bases: 13. The CDR3 loop reads CASPTLPGQGGTDTQYF. In nucleotides, the CDR3 is TGTGCCAGCCCAACTTTACCGGGACAGGGGGGAACAGATACGCAGTATTTT.

The V gene is TRBV6-6, the J gene TRBJ2-3, with 9 bases fitting TRBD1. V gave up 2 bases and J gave up 1 base; unmatched junction bases: 1. The CDR3 runs to 15 residues. From germline, CDR1 is MNHNY and CDR2 SVGAGI (reference sequence). The chain's CDR3 is CASSYRTGGTDTQYF. The CDR3 nucleotides read TGTGCCAGCAGTTACCGGACAGGGGGCACAGATACGCAGTATTTT.

The chain carries TRBV10-3 and TRBJ1-1; D remains unclear. CDR1 ENHRY and CDR2 SYGVKD come from the germline V gene. V was pared by 6 bases and J by 11 bases, with 16 bases between. This CDR3 comprises 12 residues. The CDR3 coding sequence is TGTGCCATCAGCGAAGACAACGGATCGGCTTTCTTT. Its translation is CAISEDNGSAFF.

This chain uses TRBV6-1 with TRBJ1-6; D perhaps matches TRBD1 (6 bases). CDR3 size: 17 residues. In germline, CDR1 is MNHNS, CDR2 SASEGT. Trimming left V 2 bases short and J 10 bases short, with 21 bases between. Here the CDR3 reads CASSELFMGARGSPLHF. As DNA, the CDR3 is TGTGCCAGCAGTGAATTGTTTATGGGGGCTCGGGGCTCACCCCTCCACTTT.

The sample holds a few counts of this clone. The chain couples TRBV3-1 (or the pseudogene TRBV3-2) to TRBJ1-6; 7 positions agree with TRBD1. The CDR3 loop spans 15 amino acids. Germline V gene sequence: CDR1 LGHDT, CDR2 YNNKEL (reference sequence). Germline trimming cut 3 bases from V and 5 bases from J; bases unmatched to any gene: 4. CDR3 coding DNA: TGTGCCAGCAGCCAGAGGACAGGAAATAATTCACCCCTCCACTTT. Translating gives CASSQRTGNNSPLHF.